What follows are 30 T cell receptor beta chains derived from one specimen sequenced in a study of control samples from healthy donors and cancer patients. Data came from immunoSEQ multiplex PCR; TCRdb stores just in-frame clones and leaves some out. This table has 150,000 to 200,000 clones, about 90% appearing once. Sample: blood. These TCRs come from a young man in good health.

This clone has a single count. This chain connects TRBV11-1 to TRBJ2-1, with 9 bases identical to TRBD2. CDR3 length: 16 residues. The germline gives CDR1 SGHAT, CDR2 FQDESV (reference sequence). V lost 5 bases, J lost 9 bases, and 14 bases stayed unmatched. CDR3 amino acids: CASSPRSSGGFGEQFF. The CDR3 DNA follows: TGTGCCAGCAGCCCGCGGTCGAGCGGGGGGTTCGGTGAGCAGTTCTTC. The complete variable domain, with remaining parts taken from reference TRBV11-1 and TRBJ2-1, reads EAEVAQSPRYKITEKSQAVAFWCDPISGHATLYWYRQILGQGPELLVQFQDESVVDDSQLPKDRFSAERLKGVDSTLKIQPAELGDSAMYLCASSPRSSGGFGEQFFGPGTRLTVL.

This chain links TRBV2 with TRBJ2-2; D is possibly TRBD1 (6 bases). Germline CDR1 reads SNHLY; CDR2 reads FYNNEI. The CDR3 consists of 13 residues. V gave up 7 bases and J gave up 6 bases, with 12 bases separating them. The CDR3 is CASNPQGSGELFF. The CDR3 DNA reads as TGTGCCAGCAACCCACAGGGCTCCGGGGAGCTGTTTTTT.

The V call is TRBV6-2 or TRBV6-3, the J call TRBJ2-1; D unresolved. Germline V CDR1 and CDR2: MNHEY, SVGEGT. The CDR3 consists of 11 residues. V lost 3 bases and J lost 9, with 6 bases in between. This CDR3 is CASSYLSEQFF. CDR3 coding DNA: TGTGCCAGCAGTTATCTAAGTGAGCAGTTCTTC.

Ten or more counts support this clone. The chain links TRBV7-9 to TRBJ1-3; D unclear. The CDR3 consists of 13 residues. CDR1 and CDR2 from the germline V gene are SEHNR and FQNEAQ (reference sequence). The V gene lost 5 bases and the J gene lost 4 bases, with 9 bases spanning the gap. CDR3 nucleotides: TGTGCCAGCAGCCCCCGGGAAGGAAACACCATATATTTT. It specifies CASSPREGNTIYF.

This sequence joins TRBV7-2 and TRBJ1-1, with D possibly being TRBD1 (5 bases). The CDR3 length is 13 residues. Trimming shortened V by 3 bases and J by 1 base, and 6 bases separated the two germline ends. Germline CDR1 and CDR2: SGHTA and FQGNSA. The CDR3 DNA reads TGTGCCAGCAGCTTGGGGCAGAACACTGAAGCTTTCTTT. It encodes CASSLGQNTEAFF.

The chain joins TRBV4-2 to TRBJ2-7; TRBD1 might be the D (6 bases). V was clipped by 4 bases and J by 2 bases, with 24 bases between them. Germline V gene lookup returns CDR1 LGHNA and CDR2 YNFKEQ. This CDR3 is built from 18 residues. CDR3 sequence: CASSLWGRAASLTYEQYF. The CDR3 nucleotides are TGTGCCAGCAGCCTCTGGGGGCGGGCAGCCTCCTTAACCTACGAGCAGTACTTC.

This clone came up a few times. J is TRBJ1-2 and V is TRBV7-9, with D unclear. Germline CDR1 and CDR2: SEHNR and FQNEAQ (reference sequence). The CDR3 is 15 amino acids. V lost 1 base and J 0 bases, leaving 9 bases between the germline ends. The CDR3 loop reads CASSLGPSSNYGYTF. As DNA, the CDR3 is TGTGCCAGCAGCTTAGGCCCGTCTTCTAACTATGGCTACACCTTC.

CDR3 protein: CASSLRTLYRGYTF. As DNA, the CDR3 is TGTGCCAGCAGTCTCCGGACACTCTACAGGGGCTACACCTTC. The rearrangement links TRBV28 to TRBJ1-2, with TRBD1 as a possible D gene (5 bases). The CDR3 contains 14 residues. Germline loops: CDR1 MDHEN, CDR2 SYDVKM. V dropped 5 bases and J dropped 8 bases, with 18 bases sitting between them.

This rearrangement joins TRBV7-9 to TRBJ1-1, with 9 bases aligning to TRBD1. J lost 12 bases, V lost 5 bases, and 10 bases had no gene match. Germline loops: CDR1 SEHNR, CDR2 FQNEAQ (reference sequence). The CDR3 length is 13 residues. CDR3 DNA: TGTGCCAGCAGCCCACAGGGACAGGGTAAATCTTTCTTT. Its translation is CASSPQGQGKSFF.

The chain employs TRBV25-1 and TRBJ2-1, with D uncertain. This CDR3 region has 15 residues. The ends were cut back, 5 bases at V and 3 bases at J, with 14 bases in the middle. Germline CDR1 reads MGHDK; CDR2 reads SYGVNS. The CDR3 sequence is CASSKGPIFYNEQFF. The CDR3 DNA sequence: TGTGCCAGCAGTAAAGGACCGATTTTCTACAATGAGCAGTTCTTC. Using reference TRBV25-1 and TRBJ2-1 for the parts outside the CDR3, the full variable domain is EADIYQTPRYLVIGTGKKITLECSQTMGHDKMYWYQQDPGMELHLIHYSYGVNSTEKGDLSSESTVSRIRTEHFPLTLESARPSHTSQYLCASSKGPIFYNEQFFGPGTRLTVL.

The chain carries TRBV2 and TRBJ2-5; D is perhaps TRBD1 or TRBD2 (5 bases each). The CDR3 is 14 amino acids. Germline CDR1 is SNHLY and CDR2 is FYNNEI. Deletions cut 5 bases from V and 3 bases from J, with 13 bases between. The CDR3 DNA reads TGTGCCAGCAGTCGAACCGGGACCAAAGAGACCCAGTACTTC. Its translation is CASSRTGTKETQYF.

Written as DNA, the CDR3 is TGCGCCAGCAGCTTGGGGACTAGTTGGCAAGAGACCCAGTACTTC. Encoded protein: CASSLGTSWQETQYF. The rearrangement joins TRBV5-1 to TRBJ2-5; 7 bases are shared with TRBD2. Trimming took 0 bases from V and 2 from J; bases not matched to a gene: 4. The length of the CDR3 is 15 residues. Per germline, CDR1 SGHRS and CDR2 YFSETQ.

The chain recombines TRBV6-5 with TRBJ2-7; D may match TRBD1 or TRBD2 (5 bases each). CDR3 length: 14 residues. V lost 6 bases, J lost 3 bases, and 15 bases lay in between. Germline-derived CDR1 and CDR2 are MNHEY and SVGAGI. As DNA, the CDR3 is TGTGCCAGCAGACTATCCGGGACGGGCTACGAGCAGTACTTC. Protein product: CASRLSGTGYEQYF.

This chain joins TRBV9 and TRBJ1-4; 7 nucleotides line up with TRBD1. Trimming removed 4 bases from V and 4 bases from J; junction bases left unmatched: 13. The CDR3 sequence is 17 residues long. The germline CDR1 and CDR2 sequences are SGDLS and YYNGEE. The CDR3 reads CASSPTPPGQLNEKLFF. DNA for the CDR3: TGTGCCAGCAGCCCTACTCCGCCGGGACAGCTTAATGAAAAACTGTTTTTT.

J is TRBJ1-1 and V is TRBV3-1 (or the pseudogene TRBV3-2), with D possibly matching TRBD1 (6 bases). Per germline, CDR1 LGHDT and CDR2 YNNKEL (reference sequence). The CDR3 length is 15 residues. V shed 2 bases and J shed 5 bases, with 15 bases lying between them. The CDR3 reads CASSQSPDSSTEAFF. The CDR3 DNA is TGTGCCAGCAGCCAATCCCCGGACAGCTCTACTGAAGCTTTCTTT.

The chain employs TRBV3-1 (or the pseudogene TRBV3-2) and TRBJ2-3, with D uncertain. The V end lost 4 bases, the J end lost 2 bases, and 16 bases lay between the germline ends. Germline assignment: CDR1 LGHDT and CDR2 YNNKEL (reference sequence). This CDR3 has 16 residues. CDR3 loop: CASSPRKLDPTDTQYF. DNA for the CDR3: TGTGCCAGCAGCCCCCGGAAATTGGACCCCACAGATACGCAGTATTTT.

The genes are TRBV27 and TRBJ2-4, with 8 bases matching TRBD1. The CDR3 sequence is 19 residues long. J gave up 0 bases and V 5 bases, and 15 bases lay outside the gene matches. Per germline, CDR1 MNHEY and CDR2 SMNVEV (reference sequence). The CDR3 DNA is TGTGCCAGCAGTGCCGAGACAGGGGCTGGGGGTATAGCCAAAAACATTCAGTACTTC. Translation gives CASSAETGAGGIAKNIQYF.

The chain links TRBV23-1 to TRBJ1-1; TRBD1 matches at 9 bases. TRBV23-1 is sorted into the ORF group, with uncertain function. V gave up 6 bases and J gave up 2 bases; unmatched junction bases: 7. The CDR3 length is 15 residues. CDR3 sequence (DNA): TGCGCCAGCAGGGGACAGGGCGCGCCTAACACTGAAGCTTTCTTT. Protein: CASRGQGAPNTEAFF.

The genes are TRBV18 and TRBJ1-5; D might be TRBD1 (6 bases). Between the trimmed V and J ends, which lost 3 bases and 0 bases, there was a span of 9 bases. The CDR3 runs to 15 residues. CDR1 is KGHSH and CDR2 is LQKENI in the germline V gene. This chain's CDR3 is CASSPRQVSNQPQHF. CDR3 nucleotide sequence: TGTGCCAGCTCACCGAGACAGGTTAGCAATCAGCCCCAGCATTTT.

The V gene is TRBV27, the J gene TRBJ1-2; 7 nucleotides align to TRBD1. V shed 5 bases, J shed 4 bases, and the junction held 4 bases outside the gene matches. The CDR3 has 13 residues. Per germline, CDR1 MNHEY and CDR2 SMNVEV (reference sequence). The chain's CDR3 is CASSPRDSYGYTF. The CDR3 DNA sequence: TGTGCCAGCAGTCCCCGGGACAGCTATGGCTACACCTTC.

The chain carries TRBV29-1 and TRBJ1-2; a weak D match, TRBD1 (6 bases). This CDR3 has 13 residues. The ends were cut back, 4 bases at V and 6 bases at J, with 15 bases in the middle. Germline values: CDR1 SQVTM, CDR2 ANQGSEA. The CDR3 region is CSVVADRSHGYTF. For the CDR3, the DNA is TGCAGCGTTGTTGCTGACAGGTCTCATGGCTACACCTTC. Looking up the rest from reference TRBV29-1 and TRBJ1-2 gives the full variable domain: SAVISQKPSRDICQRGTSLTIQCQVDSQVTMMFWYRQQPGQSLTLIATANQGSEATYESGFVIDKFPISRPNLTFSTLTVSNMSPEDSSIYLCSVVADRSHGYTFGSGTRLTVV.

V gene TRBV7-2 combines with J gene TRBJ1-5; a weak D match, TRBD1 (6 bases). V dropped 4 bases and J dropped 5 bases, with 15 bases sitting between them. CDR3 length: 15 amino acids. Germline lookup yields CDR1 SGHTA and CDR2 FQGNSA. The CDR3 is CASSSSGDTYQPQHF. Written as DNA, the CDR3 is TGTGCCAGCAGCTCCAGTGGGGACACTTATCAGCCCCAGCATTTT.

This clone was found a few times. This chain links TRBV4-3 with TRBJ2-7, with 10 positions matching TRBD2. The CDR3 sequence is 13 residues long. Per the germline V gene, CDR1 is LGHNA and CDR2 is YSLEER. Trimming took 4 bases from V and 6 from J; bases not matched to a gene: 3. The CDR3 nucleotides are TGCGCCAGCAGCCTGGCTAGCGGGAGCGAGCAGTACTTC. Protein: CASSLASGSEQYF.

The chain uses TRBV28 and TRBJ1-2; D ambiguous. Germline V CDR1 and CDR2: MDHEN, SYDVKM. Trimming removed 7 bases at V and 0 bases at J, with 3 bases between. This CDR3 comprises 11 residues. The CDR3 nucleotides are TGTGCCAGCATGGCTAACTATGGCTACACCTTC. Amino acid sequence: CASMANYGYTF.

This clone appeared a single time. V is TRBV7-6 and J is TRBJ2-1; TRBD2 aligns across 7 bases. In germline, CDR1 is SGHVS, CDR2 FNYEAQ. The CDR3 spans 15 residues. V was pared by 5 bases and J by 9 bases, with 13 bases of the junction left unmatched. The chain's CDR3 is CASSVGEAGRGEQFF. CDR3 coding DNA: TGTGCCAGCAGCGTCGGGGAAGCGGGAAGGGGTGAGCAGTTCTTC.

The chain employs TRBV9 and TRBJ2-7; 8 bases match TRBD2. CDR1 and CDR2 (germline): SGDLS, YYNGEE. The CDR3 runs 13 residues. Germline trimming cut 0 bases from V and 7 bases from J; bases unmatched to any gene: 3. The CDR3 loop is CASSVGLAREQYF. The CDR3 DNA is TGTGCCAGCAGCGTAGGACTAGCGAGGGAGCAGTACTTC.

V usage is TRBV4-1 and J usage is TRBJ1-3; D is perhaps TRBD1 (6 bases). There are 15 residues in the CDR3. The germline CDR1 and CDR2 sequences are MGHRA and YSYEKL. Trimming took 3 bases from V and 4 from J, leaving 13 bases between them. The CDR3 DNA reads as TGCGCCAGCAGCCAGCCTTTAACAGGGGGAAACACCATATATTTT. Its protein is CASSQPLTGGNTIYF.

V and J are TRBV18 and TRBJ2-7, with 9 nucleotides matching TRBD1. Germline V gene sequence: CDR1 KGHSH, CDR2 LQKENI. V gave up 0 bases and J gave up 1 base; unmatched junction bases: 1. CDR3 length: 15 amino acids. For the CDR3, the DNA is TGTGCCAGCTCACCACCAGACAGGGGGTCCTACGAGCAGTACTTC. This encodes CASSPPDRGSYEQYF.

This rearrangement joins TRBV3-1 (or the pseudogene TRBV3-2) to TRBJ1-5; TRBD1 matches 7 bases. The trim removed 4 bases at V and 4 bases at J, leaving 7 bases unmatched. The germline CDR1 and CDR2 sequences are LGHDT and YNNKEL (reference sequence). CDR3 length: 15 amino acids. The CDR3 DNA is TGTGCCAGCAGCCTTACAGGGGTCCCTAATCAGCCCCAGCATTTT. Protein sequence: CASSLTGVPNQPQHF.

A few counts support this clone. The chain is built from TRBV7-9 and TRBJ2-7; 7 bases are shared with TRBD1. In germline, CDR1 is SEHNR, CDR2 FQNEAQ (reference sequence). This CDR3 is built from 12 residues. J was trimmed by 6 bases and V by 5 bases; bases with no gene match: 4. This chain's CDR3 is CASSQTGIEQYF. The CDR3 DNA is TGTGCCAGCAGCCAGACAGGGATCGAGCAGTACTTC.